This TCR beta chain was found in a study of beta chain features in type 1 diabetes. At the level of the study: The samples had about 100,000,000 sorted cells examined in all.

Since all of the isolated RNA was reverse transcribed, expressed TCRB transcripts were what got sequenced. TCRdb's table, derived via immunoSEQ multiplex PCR, lists solely in-frame clones and lacks some. The sample has roughly 220,000 clones, approximately 16% seen once. Of note for this clone: Its antigen is not identified.

J lost 6 bases, V lost 3 bases, and 6 bases had no gene match. CDR1 SEHNR and CDR2 FQNEAQ come from the germline V gene (reference sequence). CDR3 length: 15 residues. Notes on the study in general: Shorter templates might be favored by PCR, and equally so in patients and in controls. Moderate yet significant TCRB CDR3 shortening was seen in Type 1 diabetes patients in all four CD4+ subsets.

The material sequenced was naive CD4+ T cells from blood. The rearrangement links TRBV7-9 to TRBJ2-3; 10 bases are a match to TRBD2. The receptor was derived from a young man with type 1 diabetes. CDR3 residues: CASSFQAGGLDTQYF. The CDR3 coding sequence is TGTGCCAGCAGCTTTCAAGCGGGAGGGCTTGATACGCAGTATTTT.